Listed below are T cell receptor beta chains from one sample, sequenced in a study of ipilimumab plus nivolumab after autologous stem cell transplantation. Clones were read by immunoSEQ multiplex PCR, and TCRdb kept only the in-frame ones, dropping some. The table has tens of thousands of clones, 90% to 95% seen once. The sample in question was PBMCs, obtained in a trial of ipilimumab plus nivolumab as post-transplant consolidation. These receptors originate from a male donor with multiple myeloma. The CDR3 runs from the conserved cysteine through the conserved F or W. Each record gives: clone size, D gene, V gene, J gene, CDR3 length, CDR3 protein, CDR3 DNA. A D gene is named only where the DNA matches it firmly. Where a row states a size, it is once, few, many or the class of an expanded clone; other rows omit it.

abundance: .
d_gene: .
v_gene: TRBV5-1
j_gene: TRBJ2-5
len: 16
CDR3aa: CASSLTFGQRQETQYF
CDR3nt: TGCGCCAGCAGCCTAACTTTTGGACAGAGACAAGAGACCCAGTACTTC

abundance: .
d_gene: .
v_gene: TRBV28
j_gene: TRBJ2-1
len: 15
CDR3aa: CASRRERSPYNEQFF
CDR3nt: TGTGCCAGCAGGCGAGAACGGAGCCCTTACAATGAGCAGTTCTTC

abundance: .
d_gene: .
v_gene: TRBV6-1
j_gene: TRBJ1-6
len: 17
CDR3aa: CASSGILGQLSNSPLHF
CDR3nt: TGTGCCAGCAGTGGGATCTTAGGACAACTTTCTAATTCACCCCTCCACTTT

abundance: few
d_gene: .
v_gene: TRBV21-1
j_gene: TRBJ1-4
len: 17
CDR3aa: CASSKGLGTDENEKLFF
CDR3nt: TGTGCCAGCAGCAAAGGGTTGGGGACGGACGAGAATGAAAAACTGTTTTTT

abundance: .
d_gene: TRBD1
v_gene: TRBV5-1
j_gene: TRBJ2-7
len: 14
CDR3aa: CASRGQANSYEQYF
CDR3nt: TGCGCCAGCCGGGGACAGGCAAACTCCTACGAGCAGTACTTC

abundance: .
d_gene: .
v_gene: TRBV2
j_gene: TRBJ2-7
len: 14
CDR3aa: CASSDWGLGYEQYF
CDR3nt: TGTGCCAGCAGTGACTGGGGTCTGGGATACGAGCAGTACTTC

abundance: few
d_gene: .
v_gene: TRBV5-1
j_gene: TRBJ2-2
len: 14
CDR3aa: CASKAGLETGELFF
CDR3nt: TGCGCCAGCAAGGCAGGTCTGGAGACCGGGGAGCTGTTTTTT

abundance: once
d_gene: TRBD1
v_gene: TRBV7-2
j_gene: TRBJ1-2
len: 14
CDR3aa: CASSPVSDRAGYTF
CDR3nt: TGTGCCAGCAGCCCAGTTTCGGACAGGGCTGGCTACACCTTC

abundance: .
d_gene: TRBD2
v_gene: TRBV7-9
j_gene: TRBJ2-1
len: 17
CDR3aa: CASSSTGREGSYNEQFF
CDR3nt: TGTGCCAGCAGCTCGACCGGGCGGGAGGGTTCCTACAATGAGCAGTTCTTC

abundance: .
d_gene: TRBD1
v_gene: TRBV5-1
j_gene: TRBJ2-3
len: 15
CDR3aa: CASQRQGQLRDTQYF
CDR3nt: TGCGCCAGCCAACGACAGGGGCAATTAAGGGATACGCAGTATTTT

abundance: .
d_gene: .
v_gene: TRBV7-8
j_gene: TRBJ2-2
len: 16
CDR3aa: CASQYRWGVNTGELFF
CDR3nt: TGTGCCAGCCAATACCGGTGGGGGGTGAACACCGGGGAGCTGTTTTTT

abundance: .
d_gene: .
v_gene: TRBV4-3
j_gene: TRBJ2-3
len: 15
CDR3aa: CASSQDWQSTDTQYF
CDR3nt: TGCGCCAGCAGCCAAGATTGGCAGTCCACAGATACGCAGTATTTT

abundance: .
d_gene: TRBD2
v_gene: TRBV5-4
j_gene: TRBJ2-1
len: 16
CDR3aa: CASSPRLAGPYNEQFF
CDR3nt: TGTGCCAGCAGCCCTAGACTAGCGGGCCCCTACAATGAGCAGTTCTTC

abundance: .
d_gene: .
v_gene: TRBV19
j_gene: TRBJ1-1
len: 13
CDR3aa: CASSIEQGGRAFF
CDR3nt: TGTGCCAGTAGTATAGAACAGGGAGGGAGAGCTTTCTTT

abundance: .
d_gene: TRBD2
v_gene: TRBV7-9
j_gene: TRBJ2-1
len: 15
CDR3aa: CASSLFGGAVNEQFF
CDR3nt: TGTGCCAGCAGCTTATTCGGGGGGGCCGTCAATGAGCAGTTCTTC

abundance: .
d_gene: .
v_gene: TRBV7-6
j_gene: TRBJ2-1
len: 14
CDR3aa: CASSLLLSYNEQFF
CDR3nt: TGTGCCAGCAGCTTACTCTTATCATACAATGAGCAGTTCTTC

abundance: .
d_gene: .
v_gene: TRBV7-9
j_gene: TRBJ2-1
len: 15
CDR3aa: CASSLVRIGYNEQFF
CDR3nt: TGTGCCAGCAGCTTAGTGAGGATTGGGTACAATGAGCAGTTCTTC

abundance: .
d_gene: TRBD2
v_gene: TRBV4-3
j_gene: TRBJ2-7
len: 15
CDR3aa: CASSQGLADSYEQYF
CDR3nt: TGCGCCAGCAGCCAAGGCCTAGCGGATTCCTACGAGCAGTACTTC

abundance: .
d_gene: TRBD2
v_gene: TRBV18
j_gene: TRBJ2-2
len: 16
CDR3aa: CASSPGGFANTGELFF
CDR3nt: TGTGCCAGCTCACCGGGGGGGTTCGCGAACACCGGGGAGCTGTTTTTT

abundance: .
d_gene: TRBD1
v_gene: TRBV9
j_gene: TRBJ1-2
len: 14
CDR3aa: CASSVDGTAYGYTF
CDR3nt: TGTGCCAGCAGCGTAGACGGGACAGCTTATGGCTACACCTTC

abundance: .
d_gene: TRBD1
v_gene: TRBV10-1
j_gene: TRBJ2-5
len: 19
CDR3aa: CASSESPGTEKISQETQYF
CDR3nt: TGCGCCAGCAGTGAGTCTCCGGGGACAGAGAAAATCAGCCAAGAGACCCAGTACTTC

abundance: once
d_gene: .
v_gene: TRBV5-4
j_gene: TRBJ1-1
len: 14
CDR3aa: CASSGGRTGTEAFF
CDR3nt: TGTGCCAGCAGCGGGGGTAGGACGGGGACTGAAGCTTTCTTT

abundance: .
d_gene: TRBD1
v_gene: TRBV2
j_gene: TRBJ1-4
len: 15
CDR3aa: CASRTRTGSNEKLFF
CDR3nt: TGTGCCAGCAGAACGCGGACAGGATCTAATGAAAAACTGTTTTTT

abundance: .
d_gene: TRBD1
v_gene: TRBV6-5
j_gene: TRBJ2-7
len: 14
CDR3aa: CASSHRGRVGEQYF
CDR3nt: TGTGCCAGCAGTCACAGGGGAAGGGTGGGCGAGCAGTACTTC

abundance: .
d_gene: .
v_gene: TRBV10-3
j_gene: TRBJ2-3
len: 16
CDR3aa: CAISESQRGSQDTQYF
CDR3nt: TGTGCCATCAGTGAGTCGCAGAGGGGGTCCCAAGATACGCAGTATTTT

abundance: .
d_gene: TRBD2
v_gene: TRBV7-3
j_gene: TRBJ2-3
len: 16
CDR3aa: CASSLGSGGAQDTQYF
CDR3nt: TGTGCCAGCAGCTTAGGGAGCGGGGGGGCGCAAGATACGCAGTATTTT

abundance: .
d_gene: .
v_gene: TRBV27
j_gene: TRBJ1-1
len: 14
CDR3aa: CASTITAGNTEAFF
CDR3nt: TGTGCCAGCACTATTACAGCAGGTAACACTGAAGCTTTCTTT